This T cell receptor beta chain was identified during a study of cytomegalovirus exposure and HLA in healthy donors. General observations from the study: Altogether, 150 to 200 TCR beta chains were recorded as cytomegalovirus-associated. In terms of immune exposure information, only CMV serostatus was available. Accurate HLA-A and HLA-B prediction from TCR beta sequences was reported for most subjects.

The PCR contained 60 Vbeta and 13 Jbeta primers. Profiling relied on immunoSEQ multiplex PCR, and the TCRdb table lists in-frame clones only, not all of them. The sample carries roughly 68,000 clones, approximately 70% recorded once. The CDR3 has 14 amino acids. Trimming removed 4 bases from V and 5 bases from J, with 14 bases in between. Germline V CDR1 and CDR2: KGHSY, FQNENV. For this clone: Its antigen remains unknown.

The receptor's source is a man aged 35 to 55 in good health and CMV-seropositive. The sample was PBMCs. The genes are TRBV16 and TRBJ1-2; D call uncertain. CDR3 sequence (DNA): TGTGCCAGCAGCCCGGGATCCTCGGGGTATGGCTACACCTTC. It is translated as CASSPGSSGYGYTF.